These 20 T cell receptor beta chains originate from one sample sequenced in a study of shared clonotypes between healthy human individuals. Some clones are missing from TCRdb's copy, which holds only in-frame ones; the method was immunoSEQ multiplex PCR. The sample has over 2 million clones, 85% to 95% seen once. Sequenced input: naive CD4+ T cells sorted from blood. The subset was: CD45RA+ positively selected. These receptors were taken from a young man in good health.

The chain carries TRBV5-4 and TRBJ2-1, with 12 bases aligning to TRBD2. The germline CDR1 and CDR2 sequences are SGHNT and YYREEE (reference sequence). This CDR3 has 18 residues. Losses at the gene ends were 0 bases for V and 3 bases for J; bases not matched to a gene: 7. CDR3 in amino acids: CASSLGSKGLAGYNEQFF. CDR3 coding DNA: TGTGCCAGCAGCTTGGGGTCCAAGGGACTAGCGGGCTACAATGAGCAGTTCTTC.

The rearrangement joins TRBV7-2 to TRBJ2-3; 7 bases fit TRBD2. This CDR3 is built from 13 residues. Per the germline V gene, CDR1 is SGHTA and CDR2 is FQGNSA. Trimming took 5 bases from V and 4 from J; bases not matched to a gene: 3. CDR3 residues: CASSREVADTQYF. CDR3 DNA: TGTGCCAGCAGCCGGGAGGTCGCAGATACGCAGTATTTT.

This chain links TRBV6-5 with TRBJ1-6; D remains unclear. V gave up 10 bases and J gave up 5 bases, with 15 bases separating them. Germline-derived CDR1 and CDR2 are MNHEY and SVGAGI. The CDR3 sequence is 14 residues long. The CDR3 protein is CATSREGNNSPLHF. The CDR3 coding sequence is TGTGCCACCTCGAGGGAGGGAAATAATTCACCCCTCCACTTT.

The chain recombines TRBV4-3 with TRBJ1-2; 8 bases are shared with TRBD1. Looked up from germline, CDR1 is LGHNA and CDR2 is YSLEER. The CDR3 loop spans 14 amino acids. The V segment lost 1 base and the J segment 7 bases; nucleotides outside the gene matches: 5. CDR3 coding DNA: TGCGCCAGCAGCCAAGCTGACAGGGGCAGTGGCTACACCTTC. Protein sequence: CASSQADRGSGYTF.

The genes are TRBV7-3 and TRBJ1-1, with D unresolved. This CDR3 contains 15 residues. Germline values: CDR1 SGHTA, CDR2 FQGTGA. Between the trimmed V and J ends, which lost 1 base and 1 base, there was a span of 10 bases. In DNA form, the CDR3 reads TGTGCCAGCAGCTTAAATAACGGGCCGAACACTGAAGCTTTCTTT. Protein: CASSLNNGPNTEAFF. Variable domain in full (rest from reference TRBV7-3 and TRBJ1-1): GAGVSQTPSNKVTEKGKYVELRCDPISGHTALYWYRQSLGQGPEFLIYFQGTGAADDSGLPNDRFFAVRPEGSVSTLKIQRTERGDSAVYLCASSLNNGPNTEAFFGQGTRLTVV.

The rearrangement uses TRBV11-2 and TRBJ2-7; 14 bases align to TRBD2. This CDR3 is 16 amino acids long. Germline CDR1 and CDR2: SGHAT and FQNNGV. J gave up 1 base and V 5 bases, and 4 bases lay outside the gene matches. The CDR3 bases are TGTGCCAGCAGCCCGCGGACTAGCGGGGGGTCCTACGAGCAGTACTTC. It codes for CASSPRTSGGSYEQYF.

In this sample, this clone turned up once. DNA for the CDR3: TGTGCCAGTAGTCTCCGGGACAGGGGCAATGGCTACACCTTC. Its protein product is CASSLRDRGNGYTF. This chain connects TRBV19 to TRBJ1-2; TRBD1 matches at 10 bases. J lost 6 bases, V lost 5 bases, and 6 bases had no gene match. The CDR3 length is 14 residues. Per the germline V gene, CDR1 is LNHDA and CDR2 is SQIVND (reference sequence).

The chain is built from TRBV2 and TRBJ2-2; 8 bases map to TRBD2. The CDR3 spans 18 residues. V lost 2 bases and J lost 3; bases outside the gene matches: 11. Germline V gives CDR1 SNHLY, CDR2 FYNNEI. The CDR3 region has the DNA TGTGCCAGCAGTGAACGCCGCTCGAAGCGGGGGTACACCGGGGAGCTGTTTTTT. Its protein product is CASSERRSKRGYTGELFF.

The chain is built from TRBV12-5 and TRBJ1-2, with D possibly matching TRBD1 (6 bases). The germline V gene has CDR1 LGHNT and CDR2 FRNRAP. The CDR3 has 16 residues. V was clipped by 3 bases and J by 4 bases, with 18 bases between them. The CDR3 spells CASGFSGGVSGYGYTF. DNA for the CDR3: TGTGCTAGTGGTTTTTCGGGGGGCGTTTCGGGCTATGGCTACACCTTC.

This clone was recorded a few times. This rearrangement joins TRBV6-6 to TRBJ2-2; the D is unclear. From germline, CDR1 is MNHNY and CDR2 SVGAGI (reference sequence). V gave up 7 bases and J gave up 6 bases, with 12 bases separating them. CDR3 length equals 13 residues. The CDR3 protein is CASTAILAGELFF. CDR3 in DNA: TGTGCCAGCACCGCCATTTTGGCCGGGGAGCTGTTTTTT.

The chain uses TRBV18 and TRBJ1-6, with D perhaps TRBD1 (5 bases). The CDR3 length is 13 residues. CDR1 and CDR2 (germline): KGHSH, LQKENI. Trimming took 4 bases from V and 7 from J, leaving 8 bases between them. The CDR3 reads CASSLDNNSPLHF. The DNA for the CDR3 is TGTGCCAGCTCACTGGACAACAATTCACCCCTCCACTTT. The variable domain in full, with the rest retrieved from reference TRBV18 and TRBJ1-6, is NAGVMQNPRHLVRRRGQEARLRCSPMKGHSHVYWYRQLPEEGLKFMVYLQKENIIDESGMPKERFSAEFPKEGPSILRIQQVVRGDSAAYFCASSLDNNSPLHFGNGTRLTVT.

The chain carries TRBV30 and TRBJ2-5; the D call may be TRBD1 or TRBD2 (6 bases each). CDR1 is GTSNPN, CDR2 SVGIG, per germline (reference sequence). This CDR3 has 14 residues. V lost 5 bases to trimming and J lost 4 bases, with 17 bases between them. The CDR3 region has the DNA TGTGCCTGGTCCCTGGGGGGCAGGGGAGAGACCCAGTACTTC. Protein product: CAWSLGGRGETQYF.

In DNA form, the CDR3 reads TGTGCCAGCAGCTCCGTAGTAGATACGCAGTATTTT. Translation: CASSSVVDTQYF. J is TRBJ2-3 and V is TRBV5-4; unclear D gene. The CDR3 loop spans 12 amino acids. The V gene lost 3 bases and the J gene lost 5 bases, with 7 bases spanning the gap. Germline assignment: CDR1 SGHNT and CDR2 YYREEE (reference sequence). The full variable domain, in which reference TRBV5-4 and TRBJ2-3 provide the parts outside the CDR3, is ETGVTQSPTHLIKTRGQQVTLRCSSQSGHNTVSWYQQALGQGPQFIFQYYREEENGRGNFPPRFSGLQFPNYSSELNVNALELDDSALYLCASSSVVDTQYFGPGTRLTVL.

Here the CDR3 reads CSVEQVSEAQYF. CDR3 bases: TGCAGCGTTGAACAGGTCTCCGAGGCCCAGTACTTC. V usage is TRBV29-1 and J usage is TRBJ2-5; D gene ambiguous. The CDR3 is 12 amino acids. Trimming removed 2 bases from V and 9 bases from J, with 13 bases in between. Germline V CDR1 and CDR2: SQVTM, ANQGSEA. The full variable domain, rest sourced from reference TRBV29-1 and TRBJ2-5, is SAVISQKPSRDICQRGTSLTIQCQVDSQVTMMFWYRQQPGQSLTLIATANQGSEATYESGFVIDKFPISRPNLTFSTLTVSNMSPEDSSIYLCSVEQVSEAQYFGPGTRLLVL.

V is TRBV6-5 and J is TRBJ1-4; TRBD1 matches 7 bases. Trimming took 7 bases from V and 3 from J; bases not matched to a gene: 5. This CDR3 has 14 amino acids. Germline values: CDR1 MNHEY, CDR2 SVGAGI. The CDR3: CASNPGQSNEKLFF. CDR3 nucleotides: TGTGCCAGCAACCCGGGACAGTCTAATGAAAAACTGTTTTTT.

This chain connects TRBV19 to TRBJ2-6; no clear D gene. The CDR3 has 15 amino acids. Per germline, CDR1 LNHDA and CDR2 SQIVND (reference sequence). Trimming cost V 4 bases and J 2 bases, with 9 bases left between them. CDR3 in amino acids: CASSNNPAGANVLTF. In DNA form, the CDR3 reads TGTGCCAGTAGTAACAACCCCGCTGGGGCCAACGTCCTGACTTTC.

V gene TRBV27 combines with J gene TRBJ2-7, with TRBD2 identical over 8 bases. CDR1 is MNHEY, CDR2 SMNVEV, per germline (reference sequence). The CDR3 totals 14 residues. J gave up 6 bases and V 6 bases, and 10 bases lay outside the gene matches. CDR3 nucleotide sequence: TGTGCCAGCAGCTTAGCGGGAAGGCGGAGCGAGCAGTACTTC. Translating gives CASSLAGRRSEQYF.

To note about this clone: Distinct nucleotide sequences in the sample also encode this CDR3. The gene calls are TRBV10-3 and TRBJ2-5; tentative D call: TRBD2 (6 bases). The V gene's germline CDR1 is ENHRY and CDR2 SYGVKD. The CDR3 contains 13 residues. Deletions cut 0 bases from V and 4 bases from J, with 6 bases between. CDR3 region: CAISESEGETQYF. The CDR3 DNA reads TGTGCCATCAGTGAGTCGGAGGGAGAGACCCAGTACTTC.

The rearrangement links TRBV5-1 to TRBJ2-7, with 9 bases matching TRBD1. The germline gives CDR1 SGHRS, CDR2 YFSETQ. The junction had 9 bases not matched to a gene; V was cut back by 0 bases and J by 5 bases. The CDR3 extends over 16 amino acids. CDR3 nucleotide sequence: TGCGCCAGCAGCTTGGCCGCCCCGGGACAGGGCCACGAGCAGTACTTC. Protein: CASSLAAPGQGHEQYF.

The gene calls are TRBV6-5 and TRBJ2-2; weak D call: TRBD2 (6 bases). V was pared by 0 bases and J by 4 bases, with 9 bases between. CDR1 and CDR2 from the germline V gene are MNHEY and SVGAGI. CDR3 length equals 15 residues. This CDR3 is CASSYSGGITGELFF. CDR3 DNA sequence: TGTGCCAGCAGTTACTCTGGGGGGATCACCGGGGAGCTGTTTTTT.